This TCR beta chain was captured in a study of cytomegalovirus exposure and HLA in healthy donors. This clone was detected once. Both 60 Vbeta primers and 13 Jbeta primers went into the PCR. Profiled with immunoSEQ multiplex PCR; TCRdb holds only in-frame clones, not every one. The top ten clones hold around 1.3% of a sample with 150,000 to 200,000 clones, around four fifths of them seen once. Sequenced input: PBMCs. The TCR sequence derives from a woman in her 30s in good health and CMV-seronegative.

The CDR3 DNA sequence: TGCGCCAGCAGTCAATCGTCAGCGGGTCCGTACGAGCAGTACTTC. Protein sequence: CASSQSSAGPYEQYF. This chain connects TRBV23-1 to TRBJ2-7; D may be TRBD2 (6 bases). Being an ORF, TRBV23-1 has a function that is uncertain. CDR3 length equals 15 residues. V lost 0 bases and J lost 4, with 13 bases in between.